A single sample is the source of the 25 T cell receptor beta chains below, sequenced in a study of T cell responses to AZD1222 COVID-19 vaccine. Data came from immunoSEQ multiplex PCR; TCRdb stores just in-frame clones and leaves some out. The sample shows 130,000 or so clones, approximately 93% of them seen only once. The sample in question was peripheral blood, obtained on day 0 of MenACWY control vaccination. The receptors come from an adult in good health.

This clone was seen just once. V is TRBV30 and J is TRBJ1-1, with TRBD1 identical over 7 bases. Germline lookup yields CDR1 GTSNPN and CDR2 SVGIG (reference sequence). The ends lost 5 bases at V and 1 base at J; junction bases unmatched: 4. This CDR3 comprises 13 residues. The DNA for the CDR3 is TGTGCCTGGTTGGGACAGCAGAACACTGAAGCTTTCTTT. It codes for CAWLGQQNTEAFF.

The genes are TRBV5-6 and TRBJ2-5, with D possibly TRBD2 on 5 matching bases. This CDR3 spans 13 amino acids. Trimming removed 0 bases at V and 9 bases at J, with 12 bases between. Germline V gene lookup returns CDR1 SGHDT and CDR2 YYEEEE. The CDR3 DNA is TGTGCCAGCAGCTTGGGCTCCGGGGTGGCCCAGTACTTC. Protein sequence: CASSLGSGVAQYF. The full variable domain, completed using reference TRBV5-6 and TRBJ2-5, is DAGVTQSPTHLIKTRGQQVTLRCSPKSGHDTVSWYQQALGQGPQFIFQYYEEEERQRGNFPDRFSGHQFPNYSSELNVNALLLGDSALYLCASSLGSGVAQYFGPGTRLLVL.

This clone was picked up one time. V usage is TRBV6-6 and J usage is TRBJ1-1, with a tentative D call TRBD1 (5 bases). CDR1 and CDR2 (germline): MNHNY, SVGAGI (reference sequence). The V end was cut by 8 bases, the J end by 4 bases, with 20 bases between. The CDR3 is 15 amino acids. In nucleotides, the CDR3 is TGTGCCAGCGGGATTAATTGGGAGGGGAGCACTGAAGCTTTCTTT. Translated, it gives CASGINWEGSTEAFF.

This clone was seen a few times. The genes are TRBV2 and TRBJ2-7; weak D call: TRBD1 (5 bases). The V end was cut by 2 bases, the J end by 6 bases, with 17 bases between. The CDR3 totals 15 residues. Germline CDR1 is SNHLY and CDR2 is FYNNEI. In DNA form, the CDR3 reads TGTGCCAGCAGTGAATGGAGCAGGGTGGTCTCCGAGCAGTACTTC. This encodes CASSEWSRVVSEQYF. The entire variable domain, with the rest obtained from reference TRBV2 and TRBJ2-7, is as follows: EPEVTQTPSHQVTQMGQEVILRCVPISNHLYFYWYRQILGQKVEFLVSFYNNEISEKSEIFDDQFSVERPDGSNFTLKIRSTKLEDSAMYFCASSEWSRVVSEQYFGPGTRLTVT.

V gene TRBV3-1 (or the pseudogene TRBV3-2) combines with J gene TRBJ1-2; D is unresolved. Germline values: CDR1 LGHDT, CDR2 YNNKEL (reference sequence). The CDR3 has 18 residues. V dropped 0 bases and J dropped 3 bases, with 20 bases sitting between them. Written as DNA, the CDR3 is TGTGCCAGCAGCCAAGATCGAATGGGCGGCCGCGGCGACTATGGCTACACCTTC. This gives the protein CASSQDRMGGRGDYGYTF.

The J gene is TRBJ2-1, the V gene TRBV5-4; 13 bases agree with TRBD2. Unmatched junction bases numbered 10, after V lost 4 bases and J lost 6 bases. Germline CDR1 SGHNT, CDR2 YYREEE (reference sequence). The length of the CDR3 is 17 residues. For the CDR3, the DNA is TGTGCCAGCAGCCCTGGACTAGCGGGAGAGTCTTTCAATGAGCAGTTCTTC. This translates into CASSPGLAGESFNEQFF.

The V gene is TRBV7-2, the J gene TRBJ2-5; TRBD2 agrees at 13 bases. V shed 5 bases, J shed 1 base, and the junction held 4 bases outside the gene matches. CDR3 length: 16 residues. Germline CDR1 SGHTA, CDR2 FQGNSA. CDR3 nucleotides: TGTGCCAGCAGCCGCGGGACTAGCGGGATCCAAGAGACCCAGTACTTC. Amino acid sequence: CASSRGTSGIQETQYF.

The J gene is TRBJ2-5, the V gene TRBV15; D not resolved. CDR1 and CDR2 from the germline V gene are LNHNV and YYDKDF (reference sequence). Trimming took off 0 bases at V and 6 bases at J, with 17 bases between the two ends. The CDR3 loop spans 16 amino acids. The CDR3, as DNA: TGTGCCACCAGCAGAGAACAGCCAAGAAACTTTCAGACCCAGTACTTC. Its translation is CATSREQPRNFQTQYF. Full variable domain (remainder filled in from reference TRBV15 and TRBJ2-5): DAMVIQNPRYQVTQFGKPVTLSCSQTLNHNVMYWYQQKSSQAPKLLFHYYDKDFNNEADTPDNFQSRRPNTSFCFLDIRSPGLGDTAMYLCATSREQPRNFQTQYFGPGTRLLVL.

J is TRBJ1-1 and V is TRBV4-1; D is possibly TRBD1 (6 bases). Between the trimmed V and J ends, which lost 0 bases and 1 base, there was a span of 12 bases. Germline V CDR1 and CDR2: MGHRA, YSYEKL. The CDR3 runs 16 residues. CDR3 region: CASSQDGGRENTEAFF. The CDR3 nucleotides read TGCGCCAGCAGCCAAGATGGGGGCAGGGAGAACACTGAAGCTTTCTTT.

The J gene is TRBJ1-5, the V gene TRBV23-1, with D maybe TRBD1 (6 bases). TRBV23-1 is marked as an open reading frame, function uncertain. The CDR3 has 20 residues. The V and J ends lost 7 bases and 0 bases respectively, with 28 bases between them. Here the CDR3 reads CASTQGGGGRKDDSNQPQHF. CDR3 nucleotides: TGCGCCAGCACCCAAGGAGGCGGGGGGCGCAAGGACGATAGCAATCAGCCCCAGCATTTT.

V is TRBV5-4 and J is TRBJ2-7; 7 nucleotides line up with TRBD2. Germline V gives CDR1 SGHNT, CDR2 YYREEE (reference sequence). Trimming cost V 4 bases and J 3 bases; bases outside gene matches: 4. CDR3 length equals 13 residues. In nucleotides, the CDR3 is TGTGCCAGCAGCGCTAGCGGCTACTACGAGCAGTACTTC. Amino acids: CASSASGYYEQYF.

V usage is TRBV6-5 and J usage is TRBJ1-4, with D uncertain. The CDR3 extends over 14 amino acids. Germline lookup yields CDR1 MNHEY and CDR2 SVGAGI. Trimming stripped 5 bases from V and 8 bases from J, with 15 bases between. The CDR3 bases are TGTGCCAGCAGTCCCACATACTTTAACGAAAAACTGTTTTTT. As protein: CASSPTYFNEKLFF.

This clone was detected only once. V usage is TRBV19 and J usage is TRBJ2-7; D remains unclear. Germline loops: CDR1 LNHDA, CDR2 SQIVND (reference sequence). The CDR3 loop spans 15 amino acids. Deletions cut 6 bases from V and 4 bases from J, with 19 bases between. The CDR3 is CASRAGVVMGYEQYF. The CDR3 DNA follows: TGTGCCAGTAGGGCCGGAGTCGTGATGGGTTACGAGCAGTACTTC. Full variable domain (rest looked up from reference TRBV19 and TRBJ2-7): DGGITQSPKYLFRKEGQNVTLSCEQNLNHDAMYWYRQDPGQGLRLIYYSQIVNDFQKGDIAEGYSVSREKKESFPLTVTSAQKNPTAFYLCASRAGVVMGYEQYFGPGTRLTVT.

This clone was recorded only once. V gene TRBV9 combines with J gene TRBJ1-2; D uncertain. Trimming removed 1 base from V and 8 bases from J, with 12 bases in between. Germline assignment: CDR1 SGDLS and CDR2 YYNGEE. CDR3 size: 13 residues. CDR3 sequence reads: CASSVTSGRGYTF. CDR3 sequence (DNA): TGTGCCAGCAGCGTAACATCAGGACGCGGCTACACCTTC.

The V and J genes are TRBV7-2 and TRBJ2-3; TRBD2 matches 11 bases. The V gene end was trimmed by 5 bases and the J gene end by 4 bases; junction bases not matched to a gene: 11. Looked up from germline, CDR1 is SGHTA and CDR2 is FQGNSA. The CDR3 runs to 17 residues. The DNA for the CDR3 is TGTGCCAGCAGCCAACCTCGACTAGCGGGGTTAGCAGATACGCAGTATTTT. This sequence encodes CASSQPRLAGLADTQYF.

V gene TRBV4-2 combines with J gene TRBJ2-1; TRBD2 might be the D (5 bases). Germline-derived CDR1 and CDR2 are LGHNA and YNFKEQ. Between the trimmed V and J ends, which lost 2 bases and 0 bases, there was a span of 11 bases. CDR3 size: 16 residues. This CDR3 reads CASSQRRSVSYNEQFF. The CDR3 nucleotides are TGTGCCAGCAGCCAAAGGAGGTCGGTCTCCTACAATGAGCAGTTCTTC.

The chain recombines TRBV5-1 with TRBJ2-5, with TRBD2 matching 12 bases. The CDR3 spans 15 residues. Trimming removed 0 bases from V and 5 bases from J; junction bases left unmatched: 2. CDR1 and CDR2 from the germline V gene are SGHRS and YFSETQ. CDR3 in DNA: TGCGCCAGCAGCTTGGACGGGACTAGCGGGGAGACCCAGTACTTC. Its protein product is CASSLDGTSGETQYF.

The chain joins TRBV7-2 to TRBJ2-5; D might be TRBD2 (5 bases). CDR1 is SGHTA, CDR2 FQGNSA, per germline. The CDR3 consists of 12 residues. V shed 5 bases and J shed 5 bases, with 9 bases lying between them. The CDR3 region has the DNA TGTGCCAGCAGCGCATCGGGGGAGACCCAGTACTTC. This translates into CASSASGETQYF.

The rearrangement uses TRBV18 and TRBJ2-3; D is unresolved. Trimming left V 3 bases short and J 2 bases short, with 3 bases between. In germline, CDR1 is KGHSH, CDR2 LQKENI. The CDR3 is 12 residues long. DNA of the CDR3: TGTGCCAGCTCACCCCACACAGATACGCAGTATTTT. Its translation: CASSPHTDTQYF.

The CDR3 DNA is TGTGCCAGCAGCCCTCGAGCGGGGCCATTCACAGATACGCAGTATTTT. Protein: CASSPRAGPFTDTQYF. The chain links TRBV7-9 to TRBJ2-3; the match to TRBD2 covers 7 bases. Germline assignment: CDR1 SEHNR and CDR2 FQNEAQ (reference sequence). The CDR3 has 16 amino acids. After removal of 5 bases from V and 2 bases from J, the junction contained 10 bases not matched to a gene.

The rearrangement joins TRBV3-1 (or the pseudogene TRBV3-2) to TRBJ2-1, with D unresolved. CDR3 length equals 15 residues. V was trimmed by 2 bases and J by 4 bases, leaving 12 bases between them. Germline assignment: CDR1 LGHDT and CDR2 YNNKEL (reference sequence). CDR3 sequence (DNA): TGTGCCAGCAGCCAACTCACCTTCGGGTACAATGAGCAGTTCTTC. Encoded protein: CASSQLTFGYNEQFF.

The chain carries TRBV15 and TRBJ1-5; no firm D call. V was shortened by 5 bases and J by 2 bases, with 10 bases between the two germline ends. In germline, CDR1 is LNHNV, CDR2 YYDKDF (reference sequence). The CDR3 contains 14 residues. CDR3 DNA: TGTGCCACCAGCGGCGGGTACGGCAATCAGCCCCAGCATTTT. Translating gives CATSGGYGNQPQHF.

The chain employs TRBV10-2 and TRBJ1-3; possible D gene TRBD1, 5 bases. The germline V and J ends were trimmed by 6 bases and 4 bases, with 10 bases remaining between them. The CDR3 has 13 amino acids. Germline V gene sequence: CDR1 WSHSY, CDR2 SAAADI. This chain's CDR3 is CASSPGAGNTIYF. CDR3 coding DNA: TGCGCCAGCAGCCCCGGGGCCGGAAACACCATATATTTT.

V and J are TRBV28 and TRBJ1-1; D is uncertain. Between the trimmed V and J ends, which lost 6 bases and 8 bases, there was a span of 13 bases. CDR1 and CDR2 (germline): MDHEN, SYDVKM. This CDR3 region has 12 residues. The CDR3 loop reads CASSSPTWEAFF. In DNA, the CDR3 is TGTGCCAGCAGCTCCCCCACATGGGAAGCTTTCTTT.

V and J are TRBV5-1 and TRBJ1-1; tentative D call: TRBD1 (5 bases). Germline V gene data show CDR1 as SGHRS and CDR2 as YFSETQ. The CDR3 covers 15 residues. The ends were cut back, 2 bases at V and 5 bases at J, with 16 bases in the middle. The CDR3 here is CASSFQGVDGTEAFF. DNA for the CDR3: TGCGCCAGCAGCTTCCAAGGGGTTGACGGTACTGAAGCTTTCTTT.